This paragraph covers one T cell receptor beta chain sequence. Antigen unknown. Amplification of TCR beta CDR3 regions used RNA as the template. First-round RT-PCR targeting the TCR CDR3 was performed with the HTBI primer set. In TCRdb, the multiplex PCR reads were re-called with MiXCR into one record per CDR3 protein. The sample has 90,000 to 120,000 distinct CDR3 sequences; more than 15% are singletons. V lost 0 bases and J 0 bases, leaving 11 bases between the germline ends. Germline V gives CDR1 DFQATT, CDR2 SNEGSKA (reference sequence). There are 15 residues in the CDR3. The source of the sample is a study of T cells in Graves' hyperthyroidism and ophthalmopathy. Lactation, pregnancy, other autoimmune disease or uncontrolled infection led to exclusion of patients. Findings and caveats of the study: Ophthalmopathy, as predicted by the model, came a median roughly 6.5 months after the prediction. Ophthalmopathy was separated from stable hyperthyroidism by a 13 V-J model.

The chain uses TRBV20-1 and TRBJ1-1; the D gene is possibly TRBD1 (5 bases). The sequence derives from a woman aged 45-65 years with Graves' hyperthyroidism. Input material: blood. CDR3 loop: CSARDPKTVNTEAFF. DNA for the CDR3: TGCAGTGCTAGAGATCCCAAGACAGTGAACACTGAAGCTTTCTTT.